This is a list of T cell receptor beta chains from one sample in a study of early T cells in non-severe SARS-CoV-2 infection. TCRdb itself ran the 5' RACE reads through MiXCR, one entry per CDR3 protein. Of about 110,000 distinct CDR3 sequences listed, about 12% were seen once; the top ten hold less than 3.5%. Sequencing used whole blood. The receptors stem from an adult who was a healthcare worker with PCR-confirmed SARS-CoV-2 infection or an uninfected control (not recorded which). Both conserved end residues are trimmed from each CDR3.

V gene | CDR3 protein
TRBV7-2 | ASSLAGMSMREQF
TRBV7-9 | ASSHRRWGGEQF
TRBV12-3/TRBV12-4 | ASSPTHRRSGNTIY
TRBV7-3 | ASSLTVDPRSQF
TRBV28 | ASSSGTVYGYT
TRBV11-2 | ASSRDRAMVNTEAF
TRBV10-2 | ASSVPRAGGTEAF
TRBV3-1 | ASSQERGKVTQY
TRBV11-2 | ASTIRGNTIY
TRBV7-2 | ASSIGQFYT
TRBV29-1 | SVDFSRFSYNEQF
TRBV20-1 | SARDRGRQDYGYT
TRBV6-1 | ASTPDTVSQPQH
TRBV18 | ASSAGTEAF
TRBV11-3 | ASSFGLAGGPRQETQY
TRBV12-3/TRBV12-4 | ASTLGRTLH
TRBV2 | ASNTGTLGGYT
TRBV19 | ASTPDRGNQPQH
TRBV10-1 | ATSTGTSIGEQF
TRBV5-1 | ASSFTPAAGQWDNEQF
TRBV5-1 | ASSLFLEGNEQF
TRBV10-1 | ASSERSTGELF
TRBV2 | ASRLTTGGNEKLF
TRBV10-2 | ASSEPLQGAYEQY
TRBV10-3 | AISESGTSSLEQY
TRBV2 | ASSVLQYTGELF
TRBV7-8 | ASTSGGAHEQY
TRBV3-1 | ASSQGEAGQY
TRBV10-3 | AISEGQGQPQH
TRBV5-8 | ASSWGALTEAF
TRBV7-2 | ASSAGTGRFGAF
TRBV12-5 | ASFSGSGTEAF
TRBV11-2 | ASSSGGGGYTGELF
TRBV6-1 | ASSESAGTGNEQF
TRBV28 | ASTGRTGAAGNEQY
TRBV20-1 | SARGSGDYEQY
TRBV3-1 | ASSQGDGAYARQPQH
TRBV20-1 | SARHGGEAF
TRBV29-1 | SAVSRGGGELF
TRBV7-9 | ASSTWTGGTSDTQY
TRBV5-4 | ASSLGQGASAF
TRBV27 | ASSLSWGNQPQH
TRBV10-3 | AISDVKGSEQF
TRBV12-3/TRBV12-4 | ASSSERPSYNEQF
TRBV12-3/TRBV12-4 | ASSPQINQPQH
TRBV5-6 | ATRQDHYNEQF
TRBV28 | ASSPPRTGLYEQY
TRBV9 | ASSVVSSDTQY
TRBV6-2/TRBV6-3 | ASSYTGRNQPQH
TRBV29-1 | SVDAGFGYEQY
TRBV3-1 | ASSQVWAATEAF
TRBV29-1 | SVLPGAYEQY
TRBV24-1 | ATSDLGQSYGYT
TRBV24-1 | ATSGLDGPYNEQF
TRBV12-5 | ASGLVQGKTTYEQY
TRBV25-1 | ASSEYAGVTPETQY